Listed below are T cell receptor beta chains from one sample, sequenced in a study of blood T cell repertoires in COVID-19. Assay used: immunoSEQ multiplex PCR; TCRdb lists only in-frame clones, some missing. The table has 150,000 to 200,000 clones, about 84% seen once. The sample comprised PBMCs or T cells enriched from blood (not recorded which). Receptor source: a man aged 45-65 years who had recovered from COVID-19. Both conserved end residues are part of each CDR3. Fields, in order: V gene, clone size, D gene, J gene, CDR3 DNA, CDR3 protein. The D gene is left open where the match is weak. The size of a clone is reported for some rows only, either as once, few or many, or as a class for expanded clones.

>TRBV5-1|-|-|TRBJ2-7
TGCGCCAGCAGAATCGACAGTCTCTCCTACGAGCAGTACTTC
CASRIDSLSYEQYF
>TRBV6-6|-|TRBD1|TRBJ2-2
TGTGCCAGCAGTCCTGGGGACAGCTCTACCACCGGGGAGCTGTTTTTT
CASSPGDSSTTGELFF
>TRBV20-1|-|TRBD1|TRBJ1-5
TGCAGTGCTAGTCGCGGGACAGGGGATAGCAATCAGCCCCAGCATTTT
CSASRGTGDSNQPQHF
>TRBV10-2|-|TRBD2|TRBJ2-2
TGCGCCAGCCTGAGACTAGCTCTGAACACCGGGGAGCTGTTTTTT
CASLRLALNTGELFF
>TRBV5-1|-|TRBD2|TRBJ2-5
TGCGCCAGCAGCCCGGGACTAGCGGGGGATCAAGAGACCCAGTACTTC
CASSPGLAGDQETQYF
>TRBV7-2|-|-|TRBJ2-6
TGTGCCAGCAGCTTAGAGGTTTGGGGGGGCGTGGCCAACGTCCTGACTTTC
CASSLEVWGGVANVLTF
>TRBV11-2|-|-|TRBJ1-1
TGTGCCAGCAGCTTCTCGGGATGGGTCACTGAAGCTTTCTTT
CASSFSGWVTEAFF
>TRBV18|-|TRBD2|TRBJ2-3
TGTGCCAGCTCACCAGTGGAAATAGCGGGGAGTAGCACAGATACGCAGTATTTT
CASSPVEIAGSSTDTQYF
>TRBV10-3|-|-|TRBJ1-2
TGTGCCATCAGTTTTAAGGGAGATGGCTACACCTTC
CAISFKGDGYTF
>TRBV10-2|-|-|TRBJ1-1
TGCGCCAGCAATTTACAGGGAAACACTGAAGCTTTCTTT
CASNLQGNTEAFF
>TRBV6-5|-|TRBD1|TRBJ1-1
TGTGCCAGCAGCTGGGGACAGGGACAGTCTGAAGCTTTCTTT
CASSWGQGQSEAFF
>TRBV5-4|-|TRBD2|TRBJ2-1
TGTGCCAGCAGCTTGGAAGATGTTCTAGCGGGGGGGTACAATGAGCAGTTCTTC
CASSLEDVLAGGYNEQFF
>TRBV7-9|-|-|TRBJ1-1
TGTGCCAGCAGCCGGGGGTACACTGAAGCTTTCTTT
CASSRGYTEAFF
>TRBV5-1|-|TRBD1|TRBJ1-5
TGCGCCAGCAGCTCGGCAGGGGGACAGCCCCAGCATTTT
CASSSAGGQPQHF
>TRBV19|once|-|TRBJ2-1
TGTGCCAGTAGTATGGACTCTTTCGGGAATGAGCAGTTCTTC
CASSMDSFGNEQFF
>TRBV19|-|-|TRBJ2-2
TGTGCCAGTAGTATCGGTGCTAGCGAGGTACCGAACACCGGGGAGCTGTTTTTT
CASSIGASEVPNTGELFF
>TRBV7-9|-|-|TRBJ1-5
TGTGCCAGCAGCGAGACCGGGGGGCAGGGAAGAGGTGAGCCCCAGCATTTT
CASSETGGQGRGEPQHF
>TRBV11-2|-|TRBD2|TRBJ2-2
TGTGCCAGCAGCCGGGGGGGTCGGAATGAGCTGTTTTTT
CASSRGGRNELFF
>TRBV6-5|-|-|TRBJ1-1
TGTGCCAGCAGTTACTTCGGGTCGAACACTGAAGCTTTCTTT
CASSYFGSNTEAFF
>TRBV12-3/TRBV12-4|-|-|TRBJ1-1
TGTGCCAGCAGTTTCCGCAATCGGGGGGAAGCTTTCTTT
CASSFRNRGEAFF
>TRBV5-8|few|TRBD1|TRBJ2-3
TGTGCCAGCAGGTTGCGAGGGACAGGGGTTGCAGATACGCAGTATTTT
CASRLRGTGVADTQYF
>TRBV30|-|-|TRBJ2-1
TGTGCCTGGAGGGGGACTGGGGGTTTTATGGATGAGCAGTTCTTC
CAWRGTGGFMDEQFF
>TRBV19|-|TRBD1|TRBJ1-2
TGTGCCAGTAGTTCCACAGGGGGCGCGGGCGGCTACACCTTC
CASSSTGGAGGYTF
>TRBV28|-|-|TRBJ1-2
TGTGCCAGCAGTTCGTTCAGGGGCCGGAGGCACACCTTC
CASSSFRGRRHTF
>TRBV7-3|-|-|TRBJ1-1
TGTGCCAGCAGCTCACTTCCGGGGGGGATGACTGAAGCTTTCTTT
CASSSLPGGMTEAFF
>TRBV3-1/TRBV3-2|-|TRBD2|TRBJ2-3
TGTGCCAGCAGCCGTATAGCGGGGGGGCTGGGAGATACGCAGTATTTT
CASSRIAGGLGDTQYF
>TRBV3-1/TRBV3-2|-|-|TRBJ2-7
TGTGCCAGCACCACGACTGGCTACGAGCAGTACTTC
CASTTTGYEQYF
>TRBV7-3|-|-|TRBJ2-1
TGTGCCAGCAGCTTAAACCCTCGGGGTGAGCAGTTCTTC
CASSLNPRGEQFF
>TRBV10-3|-|-|TRBJ1-1
TGTGCCACCTGGACTGGGACTGAAGCTTTCTTT
CATWTGTEAFF
>TRBV7-3|-|TRBD1|TRBJ1-2
TGTGCCAGCAGCTTAACTGGACGCAGGGGGGATGGCTACACCTTC
CASSLTGRRGDGYTF
>TRBV6-5|-|-|TRBJ2-2
TGTGCCAGCAGGGCCCGGGGAATGGTCACCGGGGAGCTGTTTTTT
CASRARGMVTGELFF
>TRBV5-1|-|-|TRBJ1-4
TGCGCCAGCAGCCCCGCCTTCGACAGTAATGAAAAACTGTTTTTT
CASSPAFDSNEKLFF
>TRBV11-2|-|TRBD1|TRBJ2-2
TGTGCCAGCAGCCTACCGGGACAGATCACCGGGGAGCTGTTTTTT
CASSLPGQITGELFF
>TRBV21-1|once|-|TRBJ1-6
TGTGCCATACCGGGACAGGGAAATTCACCCCTCCACTTT
CAIPGQGNSPLHF
>TRBV27|-|TRBD1|TRBJ2-2
TGTGCCAGCAGTACAGGGGAGGGGGAGCTGTTTTTT
CASSTGEGELFF
>TRBV4-1|-|-|TRBJ2-7
TGCGCCAGCAGCCAAGATGTGGGCGACGAGCAGTACTTC
CASSQDVGDEQYF
>TRBV6-2/TRBV6-3|-|-|TRBJ2-4
TGTGCCAGCAGTTCCAATGGAGGGGGCATTCTACTAGCCAAAAACATTCAGTACTTC
CASSSNGGGILLAKNIQYF
>TRBV11-2|-|TRBD2|TRBJ2-7
TGTGCCAGCAGCGCCGGGACTAGTAACTCCTACGAGCAGTACTTC
CASSAGTSNSYEQYF
>TRBV10-3|-|TRBD1|TRBJ1-1
TGTGCCATCAGGACAGGGGCAGGCACTGAAGCTTTCTTT
CAIRTGAGTEAFF
>TRBV4-2|-|TRBD1|TRBJ1-2
TGTGCCAGCAGCCAAGTGGACAGGGGCTATCACTATGGCTACACCTTC
CASSQVDRGYHYGYTF
>TRBV5-4|few|TRBD1|TRBJ1-2
TGTGCCAGCAGCAACGACAGGGTATGGGGCTATGGCTACACCTTC
CASSNDRVWGYGYTF
>TRBV19|-|TRBD2|TRBJ2-5
TGTGCCAGTTCCCTGAGCGGGGGCCTACAAGAGACCCAGTACTTC
CASSLSGGLQETQYF
>TRBV4-1|-|-|TRBJ1-2
TGCGCCAGCAGCCAAGATCCGGGTACTAACTATGGCTACACCTTC
CASSQDPGTNYGYTF
>TRBV6-5|-|-|TRBJ1-1
TGTGCCAGCAGCGCAGAGGGGTGGGGGGGAGCTTTCTTT
CASSAEGWGGAFF
>TRBV7-9|-|-|TRBJ1-6
TGTGCCAGCAGCTTCGAAGGGGGGGGCAGCAATTCACCCCTCCACTTT
CASSFEGGGSNSPLHF
>TRBV5-1|once|-|TRBJ2-1
TGCGCCAGCAGCTTGGGGGGCGTTGAGCAGTTCTTC
CASSLGGVEQFF
>TRBV5-5|-|-|TRBJ1-4
TGTGCCAGCATTCTTGGGCAGGGAGGGGAAAAACTGTTTTTT
CASILGQGGEKLFF
>TRBV28|-|-|TRBJ1-1
TGTGCCAGCAGTTTAGGCTACACTGAAGCTTTCTTT
CASSLGYTEAFF
>TRBV7-9|-|TRBD2|TRBJ2-7
TGTGCCAGCAGCCCAGGATCTGGGGCGGGGGGGCCGACCTACGAGCAGTACTTC
CASSPGSGAGGPTYEQYF
>TRBV7-9|-|TRBD1|TRBJ1-2
TGTGCCAGCAGCTTAGGTCCGACAGGGCCTAACTATGGCTACACCTTC
CASSLGPTGPNYGYTF
>TRBV4-3|once|-|TRBJ1-2
TGCGCCAGCAGCCAAGATCCACAGGTAGCTAACTATGGCTACACCTTC
CASSQDPQVANYGYTF
>TRBV2|-|-|TRBJ2-1
TGTGCCAGCCAGGGGAGCTCCTACAATGAGCAGTTCTTC
CASQGSSYNEQFF
>TRBV9|-|TRBD2|TRBJ2-3
TGTGCCAGCAGCCCTCTAGCGGGGGGGATGTCAGATACGCAGTATTTT
CASSPLAGGMSDTQYF
>TRBV30|-|TRBD1|TRBJ2-3
TGTGCCTGGGGGACAGGGGGAGGCACAGATACGCAGTATTTT
CAWGTGGGTDTQYF
>TRBV12-3/TRBV12-4|-|-|TRBJ1-1
TGTGCCAGCGGCTTGGGGGGGGAAGCTTTCTTT
CASGLGGEAFF
>TRBV29-1|once|-|TRBJ1-1
TGCAGCGTTGCGCTCGGGGAGGTCACTGAAGCTTTCTTT
CSVALGEVTEAFF
>TRBV27|-|-|TRBJ1-5
TGTGCCAGCAGTTGGCAGGGGCCTTATACCCGACTAAATCAGCCCCAGCATTTT
CASSWQGPYTRLNQPQHF
>TRBV11-1|-|-|TRBJ1-3
TGTGCCAGCAGCTTAGGAATCGGAGGATCTGGAAACACCATATATTTT
CASSLGIGGSGNTIYF
>TRBV18|few|TRBD1|TRBJ1-5
TGTGCCAGCTCCCCCGGGTTGGGGACAGGGTTGAGCAATCAGCCCCAGCATTTT
CASSPGLGTGLSNQPQHF